This TCR beta chain was identified during a study of shared clonotypes between healthy human individuals. In regard to this clone: What it recognizes is unknown.

Profiled with immunoSEQ multiplex PCR; TCRdb holds only in-frame clones, not every one. The sample includes about 2 million clones, just under 95% seen only once; the top ten take about 1.1%. Positive CCR7 selection of CD45RO-negative cells yielded the naive CD8 cells, and terminally differentiated effector memory CD45RA+ cells were excluded. The study, taken as a whole, reports: Among several donors, about 5% of naive CD4 clonotypes were found in common.

The CDR3 runs 16 residues. Trimming removed 2 bases at V and 4 bases at J, with 14 bases between. The V gene's germline CDR1 is MGHRA and CDR2 YSYEKL. Sequencing was carried out using naive CD8+ T cells sorted from blood. V usage is TRBV4-1 and J usage is TRBJ1-4; D may be TRBD1 (6 bases). The receptor was derived from a man younger than 30 in good health. The DNA of the CDR3 is TGCGCCAGCAGCCAACCCATGGGACATCATAATGAAAAACTGTTTTTT. It encodes CASSQPMGHHNEKLFF.